Listed here is a single T cell receptor (beta chain). The data were taken from a study of beta chain features in type 1 diabetes. The CDR3 loop spans 13 amino acids. The germline V gene has CDR1 MGHRA and CDR2 YSYEKL. Between the trimmed V and J ends, which lost 1 base and 9 bases, there was a span of 10 bases. Every isolated RNA sample was fully reverse transcribed, so sequencing captured expressed TCRB transcripts. Assay used: immunoSEQ multiplex PCR; TCRdb lists only in-frame clones, some missing. The repertoire holds under 250,000 clones, with 25% to 30% as singletons. Sequences were obtained from central memory CD4+ T cells from blood. V and J are TRBV4-1 and TRBJ1-5, with a possible D match to TRBD1 (6 bases). This TCR came from a man aged 25 to 45 in good health. CDR3 region: CASSQAGGMPQHF. CDR3 sequence (DNA): TGCGCCAGCAGCCAAGCTGGGGGCATGCCCCAGCATTTT.